In this sample, the clone carrying this TCR beta chain turned up a few times. Its antigen is unidentified. With 7 bases removed from V and 5 bases from J, the gap between germline ends came to 21 bases. There are 16 residues in the CDR3. This sample is part of a study of blood T cells in healthy people across ages. Next came a second PCR, run for roughly 6 to 11 cycles, which used a sample-barcoded 5' primer along with a J-beta primer mix. TCRdb itself ran the 5' RACE reads through MiXCR, one entry per CDR3 protein. The table shows some 1.5 million distinct CDR3 sequences, with about 30% occurring only once. Isolating PBMCs gave at least 6 million of these cells per sample. Extracted total RNA amounted to at least 5.5 micrograms for each sample. Findings of the study overall: Shifts in expanded clonotypes may have been confounded by donor CMV status, which was unknown. Compared with aged donors, long-lived donors showed fewer expanded clones, suggesting selection.

This TCR was recovered from a woman in her thirties in good health. The V gene is TRBV12-3 or TRBV12-4, the J gene TRBJ1-5; D is unresolved. The sample was blood. This chain's CDR3 is CASTRSRTGKDQPQHF. In DNA form, the CDR3 reads TGTGCCAGCACTAGGAGCCGGACGGGAAAGGATCAGCCCCAGCATTTT.